Listed below are T cell receptor beta chains from one sample, sequenced in a study of CD8 T cells in Susac syndrome. Via MiXCR, TCRdb re-called the immunoSEQ multiplex PCR reads, giving one row per CDR3 protein. This sample yields a few hundred thousand distinct CDR3 sequences, of which approximately 85% are seen a single time; 0.09% to 0.15% belongs to the top ten. Sequencing was done on a sample of CD8+ T cells from PBMCs. The source of these receptors is a human donor with multiple sclerosis. The CDR3 runs from the conserved cysteine through the conserved F or W.

TRBV5-1,TRBJ2-5,CASSSEQETQYF
TRBV7-9,TRBJ2-4,CASSTHPKQTLAKNIQYF
TRBV6-2/TRBV6-3,TRBJ2-7,CASSSSGMTYEQYF
TRBV27,TRBJ2-1,CASTGGGNNEQFF
TRBV30,TRBJ1-1,CAWSAPDIRNTEAFF
TRBV28,TRBJ1-1,CASSRAGTNTEAFF
TRBV4-1,TRBJ2-2,CASSHSRDRETGELFF
TRBV21-1,TRBJ1-4,CASSIQRYLNEKLFF
TRBV29-1,TRBJ2-5,CSVEKGVAETQYF
TRBV25-1,TRBJ2-1,CASTGRHNEQFF
TRBV27,TRBJ2-3,CASKLAAGTDTQYF
TRBV20-1,TRBJ1-1,CSAREPPGQVRTEAFF
TRBV3-1,TRBJ1-3,CASRATGNTIYF
TRBV27,TRBJ2-7,CASSARDSLQVGYEQYF
TRBV4-1,TRBJ1-1,CASSQGNPNTEAFF
TRBV6-6,TRBJ2-1,CASSPLTEPNEQFF
TRBV4-1,TRBJ1-1,CASSQDQPLDRWGTEAFF
TRBV7-8,TRBJ1-1,CASDLGNGEAFF
TRBV10-3,TRBJ1-2,CAISASTGWGPYGYTF
TRBV4-2,TRBJ2-3,CASSQEAPAGGPTDTQYF
TRBV27,TRBJ1-2,CASSLRANYGYTF
TRBV5-1,TRBJ1-6,CASSQQGSDSPLHF
TRBV30,TRBJ1-1,CAWTQGGTEAFF
TRBV6-5,TRBJ2-7,CASSYRGESYEQYF
TRBV7-6,TRBJ2-7,CASSLRPTGTADYEQYF
TRBV2,TRBJ1-1,CASSEDPPTGPTEAFF
TRBV2,TRBJ2-1,CASSAAGGYNEQFF
TRBV19,TRBJ2-1,CASSLLGLNEQFF
TRBV20-1,TRBJ1-1,CSATVGAGGEAFF
TRBV6-2/TRBV6-3,TRBJ2-1,CASSYPGLADDEQFF
TRBV7-9,TRBJ2-1,CASSLVLGGNNEQFF
TRBV6-5,TRBJ1-2,CASRVGQSNYGYTF
TRBV6-1,TRBJ2-3,CASAYPVGGAQTDTQYF
TRBV12-3/TRBV12-4,TRBJ2-3,CASGPGKGGADTQYF
TRBV19,TRBJ2-1,CASGQGGEQFF